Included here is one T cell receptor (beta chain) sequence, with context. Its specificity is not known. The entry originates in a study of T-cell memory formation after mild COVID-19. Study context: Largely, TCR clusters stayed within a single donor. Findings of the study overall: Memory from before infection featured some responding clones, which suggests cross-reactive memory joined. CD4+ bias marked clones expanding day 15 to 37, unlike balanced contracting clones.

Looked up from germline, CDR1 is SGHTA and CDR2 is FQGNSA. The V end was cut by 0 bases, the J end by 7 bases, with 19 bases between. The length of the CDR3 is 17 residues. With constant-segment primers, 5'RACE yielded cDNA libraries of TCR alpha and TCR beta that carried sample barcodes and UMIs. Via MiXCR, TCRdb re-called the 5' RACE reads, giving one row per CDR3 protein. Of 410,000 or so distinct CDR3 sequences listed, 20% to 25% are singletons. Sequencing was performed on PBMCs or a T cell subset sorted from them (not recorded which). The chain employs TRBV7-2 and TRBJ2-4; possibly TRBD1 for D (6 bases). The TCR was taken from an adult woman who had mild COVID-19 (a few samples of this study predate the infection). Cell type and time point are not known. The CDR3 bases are TGTGCCAGCAGCTTAGCGTCCCCACAGGGTAGGGGGAACATTCAGTACTTC. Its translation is CASSLASPQGRGNIQYF.